This record looks at one TCR beta chain sequence and its context. Its cognate antigen has yet to be identified. Base qualities are not provided; no much larger clone lies one nucleotide away. The junction shows trimming of 8 bases on V and 8 bases on J, plus 10 bases between the germline ends. As encoded in the germline V gene, CDR1 is MNHEY while CDR2 is SVGEGT. The CDR3 numbers 11 residues from cysteine through phenylalanine. The kept DNA is CDR3 alone, 33 bases in frame from the first base. The sample originates from a study of T-cell reconstitution after alpha-beta-depleted transplantation in children (dated by TCRdb to about 2016). Some background on the complete study: The study quantitatively tracked T-cell immune reconstitution after TCRalphabeta/CD19-depleted allogeneic hematopoietic cell transplantation in children using TCR repertoire profiling.

Libraries were constructed by PCR. These reads were obtained on an Illumina HiSeq 2500. Molecular barcoding was employed in the preparation of TCR libraries, with unique molecular identifiers being used to normalize TCRbeta repertoire quantification. TCRdb reworked the public reads: Q25 trimming with fastp, MiXCR clone assembly, productive beta chains retained. Each CDR3 protein gets just one entry, which takes the most common genes and DNA from the rows behind it. This sample gives 330,000 or so distinct CDR3 sequences in total; around 10% of them show up just once. The ten largest account for approximately 2.3% of the sample.

This sample comprised PBMCs from the stem cell graft donor, obtained from the stem cell graft. The sequence is built from TRBV6-2 or TRBV6-3 and TRBJ2-1, with the D gene not confidently named. This clonotype was sampled from a human donor who donated a stem cell graft to a child with acute lymphoblastic leukemia. The CDR3 corresponds to CASGIWDEQFF. At the DNA level, the sequence is TGTGCCAGCGGAATTTGGGATGAGCAGTTCTTC.